This TCR beta chain was found in a study of low-dose radiotherapy and immunotherapy resistance in tumors. Study summary: Aspirin 300 mg, taken orally and daily, was given to patients for four cycles from cycle 1 day 1.

CDR1 and CDR2 from the germline V gene are SGHVS and FNYEAQ. The CDR3 spans 14 residues. V was pared by 5 bases and J by 4 bases, with 5 bases of the junction left unmatched. Time point described: before trial treatment. The donors, trial participants, received nivolumab, ipilimumab, aspirin, low-dose cyclophosphamide and low-dose radiotherapy. First-strand cDNA used TRAV- and TRBV-specific primers, covering alpha and beta chains. TCRs were amplified for approximately 21 PCR cycles with a constant-region primer and V-primer adapter. Amplification of isolated mRNA was accomplished via in vitro transcription. TCRdb recomputed calls from the reads with MiXCR, one row per CDR3 protein. The sample has about 71,000 distinct CDR3 sequences; approximately 31% are singletons. This clonotype came up many times.

The sequence was obtained from a female donor with ovarian cancer. The rearrangement links TRBV7-6 to TRBJ2-7; 10 positions agree with TRBD1. The specimen was PBMCs, collected before treatment. The CDR3: CASSRQGAGYEQYF. CDR3 nucleotides: TGTGCCAGCAGCAGACAGGGGGCGGGGTACGAGCAGTACTTC.